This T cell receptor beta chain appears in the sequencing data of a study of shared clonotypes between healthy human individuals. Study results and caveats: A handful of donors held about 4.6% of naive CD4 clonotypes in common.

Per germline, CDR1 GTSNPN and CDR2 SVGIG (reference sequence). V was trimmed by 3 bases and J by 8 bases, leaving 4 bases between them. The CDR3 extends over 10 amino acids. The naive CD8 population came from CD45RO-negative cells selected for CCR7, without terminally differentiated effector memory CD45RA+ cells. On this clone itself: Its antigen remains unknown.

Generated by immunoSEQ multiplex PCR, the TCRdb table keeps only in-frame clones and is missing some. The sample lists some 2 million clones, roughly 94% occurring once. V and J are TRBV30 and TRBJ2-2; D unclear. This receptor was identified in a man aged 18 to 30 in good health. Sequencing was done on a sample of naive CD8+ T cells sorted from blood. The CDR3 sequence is CAWRRGELFF. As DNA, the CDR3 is TGTGCCTGGAGGAGAGGGGAGCTGTTTTTT.